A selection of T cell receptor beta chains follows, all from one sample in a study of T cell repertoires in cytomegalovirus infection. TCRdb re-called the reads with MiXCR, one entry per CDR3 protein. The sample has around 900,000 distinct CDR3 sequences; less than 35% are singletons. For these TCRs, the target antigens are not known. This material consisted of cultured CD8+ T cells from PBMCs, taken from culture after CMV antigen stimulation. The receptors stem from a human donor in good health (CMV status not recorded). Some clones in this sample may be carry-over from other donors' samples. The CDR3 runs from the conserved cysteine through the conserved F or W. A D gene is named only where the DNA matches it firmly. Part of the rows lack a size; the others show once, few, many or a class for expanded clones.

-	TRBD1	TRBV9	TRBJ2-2	TGTGCCAGCAGCGTAGCTAAGGACAGGGGTTGGACCGGGGAGCTGTTTTTT	CASSVAKDRGWTGELFF
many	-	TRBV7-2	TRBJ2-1	TGTGCCAGCAGCTTAGAAGACAGCCCGAACAATGAGCAGTTCTTC	CASSLEDSPNNEQFF
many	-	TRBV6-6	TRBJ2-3	TGTGCCAGCAGCTACTCTTCGCCCACAGATACGCAGTATTTT	CASSYSSPTDTQYF
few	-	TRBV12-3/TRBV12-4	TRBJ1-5	TGTGCCAGCAGTCCCCGCCAGGGTACTGGTGAGCCCCAGCATTTT	CASSPRQGTGEPQHF
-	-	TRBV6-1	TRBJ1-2	TGTGCCAGCAGTGCCGGAGAGGGCTATGGCTACACCTTC	CASSAGEGYGYTF
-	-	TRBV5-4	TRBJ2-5	TGTGCCAGCAGCTTGGCCGGCTGGGGGTTGGGTAAAGAGACCCAGTACTTC	CASSLAGWGLGKETQYF
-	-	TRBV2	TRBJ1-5	TGTGCCAGCAGTGAGTCGTGGCCATCAGACAATCAGCCCCAGCATTTT	CASSESWPSDNQPQHF
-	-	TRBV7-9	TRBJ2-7	TGTGCCAGCACCCTTGGCTCCTACGAGCAGTACTTC	CASTLGSYEQYF
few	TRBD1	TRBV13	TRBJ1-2	TGTGCCAGCAGCACGAACAGGGGATTTGACTATGGCTACACCTTC	CASSTNRGFDYGYTF
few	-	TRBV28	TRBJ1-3	TGTGCCAGCACCCCGTTGGGGGGGGGATTTGGAAACACCATATATTTT	CASTPLGGGFGNTIYF
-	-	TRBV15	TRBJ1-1	TGTGCCACCAGCAGTTCGGGACGGCTGAACACTGAAGCTTTCTTT	CATSSSGRLNTEAFF
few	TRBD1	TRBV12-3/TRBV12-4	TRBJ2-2	TGTGCCAGCAGTTCGACAGGGATAAACGCCGGGGAGCTGTTTTTT	CASSSTGINAGELFF
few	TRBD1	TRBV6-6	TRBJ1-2	TGTGCCAGCAGCCCGGACAGGAGAGATGGCTACACCTTC	CASSPDRRDGYTF
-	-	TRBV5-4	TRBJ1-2	TGTGCCAGCATTAACAGGGAGGGGCCCAACTATGGCTACACCTTC	CASINREGPNYGYTF
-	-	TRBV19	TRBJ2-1	TGTGCCAGTAGTATAGTTTCCCGCTACAATGAGCAGTTCTTC	CASSIVSRYNEQFF
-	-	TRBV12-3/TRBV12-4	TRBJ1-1	TGTGTCAGCAGATTGACGGAGACCCCTGAAGCTTTCTTT	CVSRLTETPEAFF
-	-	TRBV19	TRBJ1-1	TGTGCCAGTAGTATAATGTCGGCCGGCAGGGGACTTTCAGCTGAAGCTTTCTTT	CASSIMSAGRGLSAEAFF
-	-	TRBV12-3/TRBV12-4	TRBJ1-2	TGTGCCAGCAGTTTAGCGGGAATAATGGGACAAAACATCTATGGCTACACCTTC	CASSLAGIMGQNIYGYTF
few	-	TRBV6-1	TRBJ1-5	TGTGCCAGCAGTGACCCAAATCAGCCCCAGCATTTT	CASSDPNQPQHF
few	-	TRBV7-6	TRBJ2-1	TGTGCCAGCAGCACCAGACTAGAGCAGTTCTTC	CASSTRLEQFF
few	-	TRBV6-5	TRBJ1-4	TGTGCCAGCAGTTACTCGACTGGTAATGAAAAACTGTTTTTT	CASSYSTGNEKLFF
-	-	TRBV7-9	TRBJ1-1	TGTGCCAGCCAGCAGGGGAACTCTGAAGCTTTCTTT	CASQQGNSEAFF
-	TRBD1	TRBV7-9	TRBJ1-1	TGTGCCAGCAGCTCGGACAGGGGGTACATGAACACTGAAGCTTTCTTT	CASSSDRGYMNTEAFF
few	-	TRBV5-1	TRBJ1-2	TGCGCCAGCAGCTCCGACCAGGGGCTCGGCTACACCTTC	CASSSDQGLGYTF
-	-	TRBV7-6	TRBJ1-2	TGTGCCAGCAGCGGACCGGGACGCGCAACCGGTGGCTACACCTTC	CASSGPGRATGGYTF